A selection of T cell receptor beta chains follows, all from one sample in a study of blood T cells in healthy people across ages. TCRdb fed the 5' RACE reads into MiXCR, producing one record per CDR3 protein. Of 1.4 million or so distinct CDR3 sequences in the sample, roughly two fifths were seen once. The sample comprised blood. The receptors were gathered from a woman younger than 35 in good health. Each CDR3 is given with its conserved first and last residue. The order of the fields is clone size, D gene, V gene, J gene, CDR3 protein, CDR3 DNA. D genes are given only for firm matches. A clone size is listed for some rows: how often the clone was seen (once, few, many), or a class if it is expanded.

size: few; D: NA; V: TRBV12-3/TRBV12-4; J: TRBJ2-7; CDR3: CASSPGDREQYF; DNA: TGTGCCAGCAGTCCGGGGGACAGAGAGCAGTACTTC
size: NA; D: NA; V: TRBV29-1; J: TRBJ1-1; CDR3: CSVEDGVYSTEAFF; DNA: TGCAGCGTTGAAGATGGGGTTTACAGCACTGAAGCTTTCTTT
size: NA; D: NA; V: TRBV7-2; J: TRBJ2-4; CDR3: CASSLPLRTVHIQYF; DNA: TGTGCCAGCAGCTTACCACTACGGACAGTACACATTCAGTACTTC
size: few; D: NA; V: TRBV20-1; J: TRBJ2-7; CDR3: CSARVQGRDEQYF; DNA: TGCAGTGCTAGAGTACAGGGACGGGACGAGCAGTACTTC
size: many; D: NA; V: TRBV9; J: TRBJ2-7; CDR3: CASSVAVGLNYEQYF; DNA: TGTGCCAGCAGCGTAGCCGTAGGGCTAAACTACGAGCAGTACTTC
size: NA; D: TRBD1; V: TRBV20-1; J: TRBJ1-6; CDR3: CSARYRGRDSYNSPLHF; DNA: TGCAGTGCTAGATACAGGGGGCGCGACTCCTATAATTCACCCCTCCACTTT
size: NA; D: NA; V: TRBV6-2/TRBV6-3; J: TRBJ1-6; CDR3: CASSYYGQGSSPLHF; DNA: TGTGCCAGCAGTTACTACGGGCAGGGGAGTTCGCCCCTCCACTTT
size: NA; D: NA; V: TRBV7-2; J: TRBJ1-2; CDR3: CASSRGGYTF; DNA: TGTGCCAGCAGCCGGGGTGGCTACACCTTC
size: few; D: NA; V: TRBV7-2; J: TRBJ2-3; CDR3: CASRAPGSTDTQYF; DNA: TGTGCCAGCAGGGCCCCCGGGAGCACAGATACGCAGTATTTT
size: NA; D: TRBD1; V: TRBV5-6; J: TRBJ1-2; CDR3: CASSLKILDRASGYTF; DNA: TGTGCCAGCAGCTTGAAAATTTTGGACAGGGCGTCCGGCTACACCTTC
size: NA; D: NA; V: TRBV20-1; J: TRBJ2-5; CDR3: CSARAIRARQETQYF; DNA: TGCAGTGCTAGAGCGATAAGGGCTAGACAAGAGACCCAGTACTTC
size: NA; D: NA; V: TRBV27; J: TRBJ2-3; CDR3: CASSLWGVPDTQYF; DNA: TGTGCCAGCAGTTTATGGGGGGTCCCAGATACGCAGTATTTT
size: few; D: TRBD2; V: TRBV4-1; J: TRBJ2-1; CDR3: CASSQLLAGGSNEQFF; DNA: TGCGCCAGCAGCCAGCTTCTAGCGGGGGGCAGCAATGAGCAGTTCTTC
size: few; D: NA; V: TRBV20-1; J: TRBJ2-3; CDR3: CSFLQRPDTQYF; DNA: TGCAGTTTCCTACAGCGCCCAGATACGCAGTATTTT
size: few; D: NA; V: TRBV14; J: TRBJ1-4; CDR3: CASSPRTDLRVEKLFF; DNA: TGTGCCAGCAGCCCAAGGACAGACCTGAGGGTTGAAAAACTGTTTTTT
size: NA; D: TRBD1; V: TRBV29-1; J: TRBJ2-1; CDR3: CSVEGGQGAYNEQFF; DNA: TGCAGCGTTGAAGGGGGGCAGGGGGCCTACAATGAGCAGTTCTTC
size: once; D: TRBD1; V: TRBV28; J: TRBJ2-7; CDR3: CASRGTGWGFYEQYF; DNA: TGTGCCAGCAGGGGGACAGGGTGGGGATTTTACGAGCAGTACTTC
size: few; D: NA; V: TRBV3-1; J: TRBJ2-1; CDR3: CASSQESGFDSYNEQFF; DNA: TGTGCCAGCAGCCAAGAGTCGGGCTTCGACTCCTACAATGAGCAGTTCTTC
size: NA; D: TRBD1; V: TRBV20-1; J: TRBJ2-3; CDR3: CSARDIDRGLDTQYF; DNA: TGCAGTGCTAGAGACATCGACAGGGGCCTCGATACGCAGTATTTT
size: many; D: NA; V: TRBV12-3/TRBV12-4; J: TRBJ2-7; CDR3: CASSFLGWTTDPYEQYF; DNA: TGTGCCAGCAGTTTCTTAGGTTGGACAACCGATCCCTACGAGCAGTACTTC
size: NA; D: NA; V: TRBV7-2; J: TRBJ2-3; CDR3: CASSLELASPLGTDTQYF; DNA: TGTGCCAGCAGCTTAGAACTAGCCTCGCCCTTGGGCACAGATACGCAGTATTTT
size: NA; D: NA; V: TRBV20-1; J: TRBJ1-2; CDR3: CSASGGSWGYTF; DNA: TGCAGTGCTAGTGGGGGGTCCTGGGGCTACACCTTC
size: many; D: TRBD2; V: TRBV29-1; J: TRBJ2-4; CDR3: CSVQGLAGAPAKNIQYF; DNA: TGCAGCGTCCAGGGACTAGCGGGGGCCCCAGCCAAAAACATTCAGTACTTC
size: NA; D: NA; V: TRBV18; J: TRBJ2-7; CDR3: CASSPTTGDYEQYF; DNA: TGTGCCAGCTCACCAACGACGGGGGACTACGAGCAGTACTTC
size: few; D: TRBD2; V: TRBV6-2/TRBV6-3; J: TRBJ2-1; CDR3: CASGSGGEQFF; DNA: TGTGCCAGCGGAAGCGGGGGAGAGCAGTTCTTC
size: many; D: NA; V: TRBV29-1; J: TRBJ1-2; CDR3: CSVGQGEGYTF; DNA: TGCAGCGTTGGCCAAGGGGAAGGCTACACCTTC
size: few; D: TRBD2; V: TRBV6-2/TRBV6-3; J: TRBJ2-3; CDR3: CASSYSGGLGTDTQYF; DNA: TGTGCCAGCAGTTATTCGGGGGGGCTTGGCACAGATACGCAGTATTTT
size: NA; D: NA; V: TRBV7-9; J: TRBJ1-2; CDR3: CTSSAYGYTF; DNA: TGTACCAGCAGTGCTTATGGCTACACCTTC
size: NA; D: NA; V: TRBV30; J: TRBJ1-1; CDR3: CAWSRGNSAEAFF; DNA: TGTGCCTGGAGCAGGGGAAATAGCGCTGAAGCTTTCTTT
size: NA; D: NA; V: TRBV28; J: TRBJ2-1; CDR3: CASSFGRYYNEQFF; DNA: TGTGCCAGCAGTTTTGGTAGGTACTACAATGAGCAGTTCTTC
size: NA; D: NA; V: TRBV7-9; J: TRBJ2-7; CDR3: CASTSSYNEQYF; DNA: TGTGCCAGCACAAGCTCCTACAATGAGCAGTACTTC
size: NA; D: TRBD1; V: TRBV18; J: TRBJ1-1; CDR3: CASSGRQGSTAAFF; DNA: TGTGCCAGCTCTGGAAGACAGGGCTCAACTGCAGCTTTCTTT
size: few; D: TRBD2; V: TRBV29-1; J: TRBJ2-1; CDR3: CSGGLAIDEQFF; DNA: TGCAGCGGGGGACTAGCAATCGATGAGCAGTTCTTC
size: NA; D: NA; V: TRBV20-1; J: TRBJ2-7; CDR3: CSARMAQSYNEQYF; DNA: TGCAGTGCTAGAATGGCTCAGTCCTACAATGAGCAGTACTTC
size: NA; D: NA; V: TRBV19; J: TRBJ2-7; CDR3: CASSIWVGPYEQYF; DNA: TGTGCCAGTAGTATCTGGGTAGGGCCCTACGAGCAGTACTTC
size: NA; D: NA; V: TRBV27; J: TRBJ2-1; CDR3: CASTLRGSYNEQFF; DNA: TGTGCCAGCACCCTCAGGGGTTCCTACAATGAGCAGTTCTTC
size: NA; D: NA; V: TRBV7-2; J: TRBJ1-4; CDR3: CASSLRLRNEKLFF; DNA: TGTGCCAGCAGCCTACGGCTTCGTAATGAAAAACTGTTTTTT
size: NA; D: NA; V: TRBV12-3/TRBV12-4; J: TRBJ1-1; CDR3: CASSFRRQSEAFF; DNA: TGTGCCAGCAGTTTCCGCCGACAGTCTGAAGCTTTCTTT
size: few; D: NA; V: TRBV20-1; J: TRBJ1-1; CDR3: CSASGDANTEAFF; DNA: TGCAGTGCTAGTGGGGACGCGAACACTGAAGCTTTCTTT
size: NA; D: NA; V: TRBV27; J: TRBJ2-3; CDR3: CASSSFVPDTQYF; DNA: TGTGCCAGCAGTTCATTCGTCCCAGATACGCAGTATTTT
size: once; D: NA; V: TRBV7-3; J: TRBJ2-5; CDR3: CASSLVPQGTEQYF; DNA: TGTGCCAGCAGCTTAGTCCCCCAAGGCACTGAGCAGTACTTC
size: NA; D: NA; V: TRBV4-1; J: TRBJ1-5; CDR3: CASSQVPTADNQPQHF; DNA: TGCGCCAGCAGCCAAGTGCCAACAGCAGACAATCAGCCCCAGCATTTT
size: NA; D: TRBD2; V: TRBV18; J: TRBJ2-1; CDR3: CASSPYSGGTHNEQFF; DNA: TGTGCCAGCTCACCATACTCGGGAGGGACCCACAATGAGCAGTTCTTC
size: NA; D: TRBD2; V: TRBV29-1; J: TRBJ2-7; CDR3: CSGLAGDSYEQYF; DNA: TGCAGCGGACTAGCGGGAGACTCCTACGAGCAGTACTTC
size: NA; D: NA; V: TRBV7-2; J: TRBJ1-5; CDR3: CASSFEWRNQPQHF; DNA: TGTGCCAGCAGCTTCGAGTGGCGCAATCAGCCCCAGCATTTT
size: few; D: NA; V: TRBV20-1; J: TRBJ1-2; CDR3: CSAPNGISRDYGYTF; DNA: TGCAGTGCTCCAAACGGGATCTCTAGGGACTATGGCTACACCTTC
size: NA; D: NA; V: TRBV29-1; J: TRBJ2-5; CDR3: CSVGRLQETQYF; DNA: TGCAGCGTTGGACGGCTCCAAGAGACCCAGTACTTC
size: few; D: TRBD2; V: TRBV27; J: TRBJ2-5; CDR3: CASSQPGTSGFQETQYF; DNA: TGTGCCAGCAGTCAACCGGGGACTAGCGGGTTCCAAGAGACCCAGTACTTC
size: NA; D: NA; V: TRBV2; J: TRBJ1-5; CDR3: CASSEAEIRWEPQHF; DNA: TGTGCCAGCAGTGAAGCAGAAATCAGATGGGAGCCCCAGCATTTT
size: NA; D: NA; V: TRBV20-1; J: TRBJ2-3; CDR3: CSARVQGGTDTQYF; DNA: TGCAGTGCTAGAGTCCAAGGGGGCACAGATACGCAGTATTTT
size: NA; D: NA; V: TRBV5-1; J: TRBJ2-3; CDR3: CASLEGGTDTQYF; DNA: TGCGCCAGCCTTGAGGGGGGCACAGATACGCAGTATTTT
size: few; D: NA; V: TRBV6-5; J: TRBJ2-6; CDR3: CASSLSRRGFSGANVLTF; DNA: TGTGCCAGCAGTTTGTCCAGGCGGGGATTCTCTGGGGCCAACGTCCTGACTTTC
size: NA; D: NA; V: TRBV7-9; J: TRBJ1-2; CDR3: CASSLRPSGHTF; DNA: TGTGCCAGCAGCTTGCGGCCGAGCGGCCACACCTTC